The following is a T cell receptor beta chain sequence with its context. It has no known antigen specificity. There are no base qualities to consult, and no much larger clone falls within one base. Library prep was done by 5' RACE. These reads were obtained on an Illumina HiSeq 2500. The second PCR ran for roughly 7 to 12 cycles and used a J-beta primer mix along with a sample-barcoded 5' primer. A template-switch 5' adaptor carrying 12 random nucleotides introduced a unique molecular identifier onto each TCR beta cDNA molecule. Each sample yielded at least 2.5 million CDR3-containing paired-end reads. All of the RNA was converted into first-strand cDNA using the Mint cDNA synthesis kit, with a TRBC-specific oligonucleotide serving as the primer. After uracil-DNA glycosylase treatment, a first 18-cycle PCR used universal primers M1SS and BC2_uni_R on all cDNA. In the paper's pipeline: For normalization, 1 million high-quality reads, each with a distinct molecular identifier, were randomly selected from each sample. Instead of being binned into consensus sequences, reads with shared molecular identifiers were discarded. CDR3 identification, clonotype clustering and error correction used MiTCR with a Q25 quality threshold and the strictest error-elimination algorithm. A nonparametric unseen species model with Euler transformation was used to estimate lower-bound total TCR beta diversity. Starting from the raw public reads, TCRdb applied fastp trimming at Q25, assembled clones with MiXCR and retained in-frame beta chains. Records with the same CDR3 protein are collapsed into one entry carrying the most frequent genes and DNA. The V and J calls, along with clone size, are taken from TCRdb and not from the paper's own processing. The sample has around 970,000 distinct CDR3 sequences on record, roughly 51% of them singletons. The ten top clones hold roughly 23% of the sample.

Trimming at the junction amounts to 7 bases on V and 11 bases on J, and the germline ends lie 23 bases apart. The CDR3 contains 14 residues, cysteine and phenylalanine counted. Only the CDR3 region is kept as DNA, spanning 42 bases read in frame from base 1. As encoded in the germline V gene, CDR1 is MDHEN while CDR2 is SYDVKM. Systemically healthy Caucasian individuals from Russia, some 36 in total and aged roughly 6 to 95 years, were included as donors. Approximately 9 milliliters of peripheral blood were collected from each donor into EDTA-treated Vacutainer tubes. Ficoll-Paque density-gradient centrifugation was used to isolate PBMCs, with at least 7 million per sample. Total RNA was extracted from PBMCs with Trizol reagent, with at least 6 micrograms obtained per sample. The percentages of naive CD45RAhigh/CD27high T cells were determined by flow cytometry on a PBMC aliquot from every donor.

This entry comes from a study of blood T cells in healthy people across ages (dated by TCRdb to 2013 to 2016). For the wider study: Template switching captured roughly one uniquely barcoded TCR beta cDNA molecule per two T cells in model experiments. Using the same blood draw, the study looked at two additional independent replicas of 1 million unique cDNA reads for two donors, one aged 18 to 30 and the other aged 80 or older. To avoid experimental bias, donors of different ages were spread randomly across the sequencing lanes. The donors were split into four age groups: young (average around 15 years), middle-aged (around 37), aged (62) and long-lived (under 85). The study measured age-related changes in TCR beta repertoire diversity using deep sequencing normalized with unique cDNA molecular identifiers. Overall results and qualifications from the work: Total diversity estimates from one million sequenced T cells were considered lower bounds and underestimates. As age increased, observed TCR beta diversity per million T cells dropped in a roughly linear way, and a significant reduction was already evident by age about 40. Compared with the aged group, the long-lived group had more naive CD4+ T cells, fewer expanded clones and increased TCR diversity, suggesting age selection. Because donor CMV infection status was unknown, age-related changes in expanded clonotypes were potentially confounded. Because profiling used bulk unsorted PBMCs, naive and antigen-experienced compartments could not be compared conclusively. The percentage of naive T cells measured by flow cytometry correlated strongly with observed TCR beta diversity.

The source material was blood. The sequence joins TRBV28 to TRBJ2-5; the best D guess is TRBD2, with 6 bases matching. This TCR came from a woman aged 60-75 years in good health. This receptor carries the CDR3 CASKTGLSFHEQYF. Read as DNA, the sequence is TGTGCCAGCAAAACTGGACTATCGTTCCATGAGCAGTACTTC.